This TCR beta chain derives from a study of blood T cell repertoires in COVID-19. Study context: From the United States, Italy and Spain came samples of acute and convalescent COVID-19. T cells, B-cell-depleted T cells, or PBMCs supplied cDNA or gDNA.

In the authors' workflow: By means of reference gene primer amplification, nucleated cell counts were estimated. This table comes from immunoSEQ multiplex PCR, and its TCRdb copy is limited to in-frame clones, with some not included. Clone size and V and J calls were adopted from that table, with D and trimming inferred from the DNA. The data contain about 360,000 clones, approximately 86% of them seen just once; the ten biggest clones take up just over 7%. In its sample, this clone was seen a few times. The CDR3 contains 13 residues. Trimming left V 4 bases short and J 4 bases short, with 8 bases between. Looked up from germline, CDR1 is MGHDK and CDR2 is SYGVNS.

The sequence was collected from a woman in her fifties or sixties with COVID-19, enrolled during active disease. The chain recombines TRBV25-1 with TRBJ1-5; D gene ambiguous. The material sequenced was peripheral blood. CDR3 DNA: TGTGCCAGCAGTGGGACGGGGAATCAGCCCCAGCATTTT. Translating gives CASSGTGNQPQHF. The full variable domain, rest sourced from reference TRBV25-1 and TRBJ1-5, is EADIYQTPRYLVIGTGKKITLECSQTMGHDKMYWYQQDPGMELHLIHYSYGVNSTEKGDLSSESTVSRIRTEHFPLTLESARPSHTSQYLCASSGTGNQPQHFGDGTRLSIL.